The text below deals with one T cell receptor beta chain. This entry comes from a study of T cell changes during pregnancy in multiple sclerosis. Clones were sequenced by immunoSEQ multiplex PCR, and TCRdb holds only the in-frame ones, with some missing. The data show 75,000 to 95,000 clones, over 80% seen once. This specimen consisted of peripheral blood, obtained after pregnancy. This receptor was obtained from a female donor with multiple sclerosis, enrolled in a pregnancy study.

This chain's CDR3 is CASSSDRGNEKLFF. The DNA for the CDR3 is TGCGCCAGCAGCTCCGACAGGGGGAATGAAAAACTGTTTTTT. The rearrangement uses TRBV5-1 and TRBJ1-4; 9 positions match TRBD1. The V segment lost 3 bases and the J segment 5 bases; nucleotides outside the gene matches: 2. The CDR3 extends over 14 amino acids. CDR1 SGHRS and CDR2 YFSETQ come from the germline V gene.